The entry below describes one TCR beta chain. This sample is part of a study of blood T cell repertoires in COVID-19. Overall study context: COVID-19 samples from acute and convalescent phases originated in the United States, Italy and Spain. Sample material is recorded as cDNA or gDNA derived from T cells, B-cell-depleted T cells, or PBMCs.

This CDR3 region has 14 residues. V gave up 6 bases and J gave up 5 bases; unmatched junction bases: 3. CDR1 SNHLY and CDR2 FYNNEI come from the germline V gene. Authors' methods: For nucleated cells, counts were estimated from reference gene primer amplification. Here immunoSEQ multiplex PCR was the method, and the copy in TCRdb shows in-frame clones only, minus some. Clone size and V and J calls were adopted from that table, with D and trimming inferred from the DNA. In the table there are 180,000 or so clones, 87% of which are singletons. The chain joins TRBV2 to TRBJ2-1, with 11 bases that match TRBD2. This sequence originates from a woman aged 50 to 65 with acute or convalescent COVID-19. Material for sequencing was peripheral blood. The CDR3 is CASRGTSGDNEQFF. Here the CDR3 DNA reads TGTGCCAGCAGAGGGACTAGCGGTGACAATGAGCAGTTCTTC.